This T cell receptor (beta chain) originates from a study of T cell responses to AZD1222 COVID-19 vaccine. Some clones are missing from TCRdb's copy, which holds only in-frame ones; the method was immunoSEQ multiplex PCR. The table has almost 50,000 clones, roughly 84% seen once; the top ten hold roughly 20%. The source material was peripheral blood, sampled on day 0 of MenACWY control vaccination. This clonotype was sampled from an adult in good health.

The CDR3 spells CASSLEGGRVVNEQFF. The DNA for the CDR3 is TGTGCCAGCAGCTTGGAGGGCGGGAGAGTGGTCAATGAGCAGTTCTTC. The chain employs TRBV5-4 and TRBJ2-1; 7 bases align to TRBD2. From germline, CDR1 is SGHNT and CDR2 YYREEE (reference sequence). This CDR3 has 16 residues. The V and J ends lost 0 bases and 6 bases, in that order; junction bases with no gene match: 9.